These 17 T cell receptor beta chains were all obtained from the same sample, sequenced in a study of vaccination and CD4 T cells after COVID-19. Cultured CD4+ T-cell DNA underwent Oncomine TCR Beta short-read sequencing. TCRdb re-derived calls from the PCR reads in MiXCR, one entry per CDR3 protein. The table shows about 18,000 distinct CDR3 sequences, with about 48% occurring only once. Described time point: late sampling 161 to 241 days after vaccination in three convalescent patients. Treatment described: approximately nine-day PBMC culture with coronavirus spike peptide pools or control peptides (ViraFEST assay). These TCRs are of unknown antigen specificity. The material was CD4+ T cells from blood, cultured in vitro, obtained about 7 months after SARS-CoV-2 vaccination. The origin of the receptors is a human donor who had recovered from COVID-19.

The chain joins TRBV2 to TRBJ2-7; D not resolved. From germline, CDR1 is SNHLY and CDR2 FYNNEI. This CDR3 spans 13 amino acids. The V and J ends lost 4 bases and 6 bases respectively, with 13 bases between them. The CDR3 region has the DNA TGTGCCAGCAGTGTCTCCAAAGGGTCCGAGCAGTACTTC. It specifies CASSVSKGSEQYF.

This clonotype was found a few times. The chain couples TRBV6-1 to TRBJ1-1; D is ambiguous. The V gene's germline CDR1 is MNHNS and CDR2 SASEGT. V was trimmed by 7 bases and J by 3 bases, leaving 9 bases between them. This CDR3 is 12 amino acids long. The CDR3 DNA reads TGTGCCAGCAAGGCATGGGACACTGAAGCTTTCTTT. Translated: CASKAWDTEAFF.

This chain joins TRBV24-1 and TRBJ2-1; 9 bases match TRBD2. CDR1 and CDR2 from the germline V gene are KGHDR and SFDVKD. The V and J ends lost 5 bases and 10 bases, in that order; junction bases with no gene match: 2. This CDR3 has 12 amino acids. The CDR3 here is CATSVTSGEQFF. In nucleotides, the CDR3 is TGTGCCACCAGTGTTACTAGCGGGGAGCAGTTCTTC.

V usage is TRBV5-1 and J usage is TRBJ2-3; no reliable D call. Germline lookup yields CDR1 SGHRS and CDR2 YFSETQ. V was trimmed by 0 bases and J by 2 bases, leaving 4 bases between them. CDR3 length: 13 residues. The CDR3 DNA sequence: TGCGCCAGCAGCTTGGGCAACACAGATACGCAGTATTTT. Residues: CASSLGNTDTQYF. The whole variable domain, remainder taken from reference TRBV5-1 and TRBJ2-3, is KAGVTQTPRYLIKTRGQQVTLSCSPISGHRSVSWYQQTPGQGLQFLFEYFSETQRNKGNFPGRFSGRQFSNSRSEMNVSTLELGDSALYLCASSLGNTDTQYFGPGTRLTVL.

This clonotype was recorded a few times. J is TRBJ2-5 and V is TRBV7-9, with D hard to call. V was cut by 3 bases and J by 3 bases, with 5 bases left in between. The CDR3 spans 12 residues. Per the germline V gene, CDR1 is SEHNR and CDR2 is FQNEAQ (reference sequence). CDR3 amino acids: CASSLRKETQYF. CDR3 sequence (DNA): TGTGCCAGCAGCTTGAGAAAAGAGACCCAGTACTTC.

This chain connects TRBV7-3 to TRBJ2-3; 8 positions match TRBD1. CDR3 length: 14 amino acids. The V gene's germline CDR1 is SGHTA and CDR2 FQGTGA. The trim removed 5 bases at V and 9 bases at J, leaving 10 bases unmatched. CDR3 in amino acids: CASSQGQDRYTQYF. In nucleotides, the CDR3 is TGTGCCAGCAGCCAGGGACAGGACCGATACACGCAGTATTTT.

This clonotype was counted between two and nine times. The rearrangement joins TRBV10-3 to TRBJ2-1; 9 bases fit TRBD2. The germline gives CDR1 ENHRY, CDR2 SYGVKD. The CDR3 contains 15 residues. J gave up 4 bases and V 6 bases, and 7 bases lay outside the gene matches. CDR3 sequence (DNA): TGTGCCATCAGCTCGACTAGCGGACGATACAATGAGCAGTTCTTC. Protein sequence: CAISSTSGRYNEQFF.

The chain is built from TRBV7-9 and TRBJ2-5; D is undetermined. CDR1 is SEHNR, CDR2 FQNEAQ, per germline (reference sequence). Between the trimmed V and J ends, which lost 3 bases and 5 bases, there was a span of 10 bases. CDR3 length: 13 residues. The CDR3 DNA is TGTGCCAGCAGCTTCAGTAGTGGGGAGACCCAGTACTTC. The encoded protein is CASSFSSGETQYF.

V usage is TRBV5-4 and J usage is TRBJ1-2; maybe TRBD1 (6 bases). Germline V CDR1 and CDR2: SGHNT, YYREEE (reference sequence). The length of the CDR3 is 13 residues. V lost 4 bases and J lost 7, with 14 bases in between. CDR3 region: CASSLSGGPGYTF. Here the CDR3 DNA reads TGTGCCAGCAGCCTCTCCGGGGGGCCTGGCTACACCTTC.

This clonotype was seen only a few times. This chain uses TRBV27 with TRBJ2-2, with D unclear. The CDR3 is 14 amino acids. V lost 6 bases to trimming and J lost 1 base, with 9 bases between them. From germline, CDR1 is MNHEY and CDR2 SMNVEV (reference sequence). The CDR3 spells CASRVGRNTGELFF. CDR3 nucleotides: TGTGCCAGCAGAGTAGGGCGGAACACCGGGGAGCTGTTTTTT.

This clonotype was counted a few times. The CDR3 reads CSATWAGTNYGYTF. The CDR3 DNA reads TGCAGTGCTACCTGGGCAGGAACTAACTATGGCTACACCTTC. V and J are TRBV20-1 and TRBJ1-2; no reliable D call. Trimming removed 4 bases from V and 0 bases from J, with 12 bases in between. The CDR3 contains 14 residues. Germline assignment: CDR1 DFQATT and CDR2 SNEGSKA (reference sequence).

This clonotype appeared once. The rearrangement links TRBV6-5 to TRBJ2-1; no firm D call. This CDR3 spans 13 amino acids. From germline, CDR1 is MNHEY and CDR2 SVGAGI. With 0 bases removed from V and 5 bases from J, the gap between germline ends came to 5 bases. The CDR3 sequence: CASSYSLNNEQFF. The CDR3 DNA reads TGTGCCAGCAGTTACTCTCTGAACAATGAGCAGTTCTTC.

V and J are TRBV5-4 and TRBJ1-2, with 9 bases matching TRBD1. J lost 0 bases, V lost 4 bases, and 4 bases had no gene match. Germline V CDR1 and CDR2: SGHNT, YYREEE (reference sequence). This CDR3 spans 15 amino acids. The CDR3 DNA reads as TGTGCCAGCAGCATTTGGACAGGGGCTAACTATGGCTACACCTTC. Translation gives CASSIWTGANYGYTF.

This clonotype has just one count. The rearrangement joins TRBV7-2 to TRBJ2-1; the D gene is possibly TRBD2 (6 bases). V was trimmed by 1 base and J by 4 bases, leaving 14 bases between them. This CDR3 contains 16 residues. CDR1 SGHTA and CDR2 FQGNSA come from the germline V gene. CDR3 in DNA: TGTGCCAGCAGCTTAGTTTTGGTCCTAGCGTACAATGAGCAGTTCTTC. Translation: CASSLVLVLAYNEQFF.

This chain links TRBV4-1 with TRBJ1-1; TRBD1 matches 9 bases. V shed 3 bases, J shed 2 bases, and the junction held 4 bases outside the gene matches. Germline CDR1 MGHRA, CDR2 YSYEKL. This CDR3 region has 15 residues. CDR3 sequence (DNA): TGCGCCAGCAGCCACCTTACAGGGGGCAACACTGAAGCTTTCTTT. Amino acid sequence: CASSHLTGGNTEAFF.

This clonotype occurred a few times. The chain employs TRBV20-1 and TRBJ2-5, with 9 bases identical to TRBD2. V was pared by 3 bases and J by 2 bases, with 13 bases of the junction left unmatched. Germline V lookup: CDR1 DFQATT, CDR2 SNEGSKA (reference sequence). CDR3 size: 17 residues. The CDR3 here is CSASGGGAVGGQETQYF. Written as DNA, the CDR3 is TGCAGTGCTAGTGGCGGGGGGGCCGTCGGAGGGCAAGAGACCCAGTACTTC.

V usage is TRBV18 and J usage is TRBJ1-1; 8 bases match TRBD1. The CDR3 sequence is 13 residues long. J lost 5 bases, V lost 4 bases, and 3 bases had no gene match. The germline V gene encodes CDR1 KGHSH and CDR2 LQKENI. The DNA of the CDR3 is TGTGCCAGCTCACAGGGACAGGCTACTGAAGCTTTCTTT. The encoded protein is CASSQGQATEAFF.